The 20 T cell receptor beta chains presented below share a single source sample, sequenced in a study of PD-L1 blockade in urothelial cancer. Measured with immunoSEQ multiplex PCR; TCRdb has only the in-frame clones, and not every one. Of about 83,000 clones listed, roughly 87% are singletons. The sample in question was PBMCs, obtained around atezolizumab (anti-PD-L1) treatment. These receptors all come from a woman in her seventies with urothelial cancer.

The chain has TRBV2 and TRBJ2-7; no clear D. Trimming removed 2 bases from V and 7 bases from J, with 15 bases in between. The V gene's germline CDR1 is SNHLY and CDR2 FYNNEI. The CDR3 totals 14 residues. CDR3 DNA sequence: TGTGCCAGCAGTGAAAGGCACGCGACCGGGGAGCAGTACTTC. Encoded protein: CASSERHATGEQYF.

The chain employs TRBV2 and TRBJ1-5; D is unclear. V shed 6 bases and J shed 0 bases, with 9 bases lying between them. Germline V lookup: CDR1 SNHLY, CDR2 FYNNEI. The CDR3 spans 14 residues. The CDR3 sequence is CASRRIHSNQPQHF. CDR3 nucleotide sequence: TGTGCCAGCAGGAGGATCCATAGCAATCAGCCCCAGCATTTT. The full variable domain, in which reference TRBV2 and TRBJ1-5 provide the parts outside the CDR3, is EPEVTQTPSHQVTQMGQEVILRCVPISNHLYFYWYRQILGQKVEFLVSFYNNEISEKSEIFDDQFSVERPDGSNFTLKIRSTKLEDSAMYFCASRRIHSNQPQHFGDGTRLSIL.

The J gene is TRBJ1-1, the V gene TRBV5-1, with a possible D match to TRBD1 (5 bases). The CDR3 spans 16 residues. Trimming removed 0 bases from V and 1 base from J, with 13 bases in between. Per the germline V gene, CDR1 is SGHRS and CDR2 is YFSETQ. The CDR3 bases are TGCGCCAGCAGCTTGGCCCAATACAGGCCGAACACTGAAGCTTTCTTT. Residues: CASSLAQYRPNTEAFF.

The J gene is TRBJ1-4, the V gene TRBV7-9, with D hard to call. V lost 4 bases, J lost 4 bases, and 16 bases lay in between. This CDR3 has 16 residues. The V gene's germline CDR1 is SEHNR and CDR2 FQNEAQ (reference sequence). Here the CDR3 reads CASSSPSGGFNEKLFF. Written as DNA, the CDR3 is TGTGCCAGCAGCTCTCCATCCGGCGGATTTAATGAAAAACTGTTTTTT. Together with reference TRBV7-9 and TRBJ1-4, the CDR3 gives the full variable domain: DTGVSQNPRHKITKRGQNVTFRCDPISEHNRLYWYRQTLGQGPEFLTYFQNEAQLEKSRLLSDRFSAERPKGSFSTLEIQRTEQGDSAMYLCASSSPSGGFNEKLFFGSGTQLSVL.

The chain uses TRBV27 and TRBJ2-1, with TRBD1 matching over 8 bases. CDR3 length equals 16 residues. Germline V CDR1 and CDR2: MNHEY, SMNVEV (reference sequence). Losses at the gene ends were 6 bases for V and 4 bases for J; bases not matched to a gene: 11. The CDR3 sequence: CASSSPSGTGYNEQFF. The CDR3 nucleotides read TGTGCCAGCAGCTCCCCTTCCGGGACAGGTTACAATGAGCAGTTCTTC.

The chain combines TRBV5-1 with TRBJ2-1; TRBD2 agrees at 13 bases. CDR3 length: 17 amino acids. The junction had 11 bases not matched to a gene; V was cut back by 1 base and J by 10 bases. CDR1 SGHRS and CDR2 YFSETQ come from the germline V gene. CDR3 coding DNA: TGCGCCAGCAGCTTGATTCCTACGGGACTAGCGGGGACGGAGCAGTTCTTC. Encoded protein: CASSLIPTGLAGTEQFF.

The chain joins TRBV19 to TRBJ1-2; 8 bases agree with TRBD1. The ends lost 4 bases at V and 4 bases at J; junction bases unmatched: 11. The CDR3 consists of 16 residues. The germline V gene has CDR1 LNHDA and CDR2 SQIVND (reference sequence). The CDR3 loop reads CASSTFGQGVGYGYTF. The CDR3 DNA follows: TGTGCCAGTAGTACGTTTGGACAGGGCGTAGGCTATGGCTACACCTTC.

The J gene is TRBJ2-1, the V gene TRBV19; possibly TRBD2 for D (5 bases). The CDR3 runs 16 residues. The ends were cut back, 8 bases at V and 7 bases at J, with 24 bases in the middle. Germline assignment: CDR1 LNHDA and CDR2 SQIVND (reference sequence). The CDR3 reads CASGGRVVVDRNEQFF. The DNA of the CDR3 is TGTGCCAGTGGAGGTCGGGTCGTTGTGGATAGGAATGAGCAGTTCTTC.

The chain is built from TRBV27 and TRBJ2-3, with 10 bases matching TRBD1. V dropped 6 bases and J dropped 4; count of bases not matched to a gene: 13. The CDR3 has 17 residues. Germline CDR1 reads MNHEY; CDR2 reads SMNVEV (reference sequence). The CDR3: CASSSTAGTGVADTQYF. The CDR3 nucleotides are TGTGCCAGCAGCAGTACTGCCGGGACAGGGGTAGCAGATACGCAGTATTTT.

J is TRBJ2-1 and V is TRBV7-9, with 13 bases fitting TRBD2. This CDR3 region has 16 residues. The germline V gene encodes CDR1 SEHNR and CDR2 FQNEAQ (reference sequence). The junction had 4 bases not matched to a gene; V was cut back by 5 bases and J by 3 bases. CDR3 in DNA: TGTGCCAGCAGCCGGACTAGCGGGGGATACTACAATGAGCAGTTCTTC. Translating it yields CASSRTSGGYYNEQFF.

This chain joins TRBV6-4 and TRBJ2-3, with 8 bases identical to TRBD2. With V trimmed by 7 bases and J by 5 bases, 11 bases remained unmatched. Germline CDR1 reads MRHNA; CDR2 reads SNTAGT. CDR3 length: 15 amino acids. The CDR3 is CASTRNGLAGDTQYF. The CDR3 coding sequence is TGTGCCAGCACCCGAAATGGCCTAGCGGGAGATACGCAGTATTTT.

The rearrangement joins TRBV28 to TRBJ1-2, with 10 bases aligning to TRBD1. The CDR3 consists of 16 residues. V shed 5 bases and J 3 bases; nucleotides not matched to a gene: 9. In germline, CDR1 is MDHEN, CDR2 SYDVKM. The CDR3 coding sequence is TGTGCCAGCAGTCTGGGACAGGGGACGACGGACTATGGCTACACCTTC. As protein: CASSLGQGTTDYGYTF.

The V and J genes are TRBV7-8 and TRBJ2-5; D not certain. In germline, CDR1 is SGHVS, CDR2 FQNEAQ. The CDR3 covers 11 residues. Trimming removed 4 bases at V and 5 bases at J, with 5 bases between. The CDR3 here is CASSSPETQYF. The CDR3 coding sequence is TGTGCCAGCAGCTCCCCTGAGACCCAGTACTTC.

The chain uses TRBV10-1 and TRBJ2-1; TRBD2 agrees at 14 bases. V dropped 4 bases and J dropped 9; count of bases not matched to a gene: 8. The CDR3 is 16 amino acids. Germline CDR1 WNHNN, CDR2 SYGVQD (reference sequence). The CDR3 reads CASSVQTSGRGGEQFF. CDR3 nucleotides: TGCGCCAGCAGTGTCCAGACTAGCGGGAGGGGTGGTGAGCAGTTCTTC.

The chain links TRBV4-3 to TRBJ1-2; 7 bases map to TRBD1. CDR3 size: 16 residues. With V trimmed by 3 bases and J by 5 bases, 12 bases remained unmatched. Germline V gives CDR1 LGHNA, CDR2 YSLEER. The CDR3 DNA sequence: TGCGCCAGCAGCCAGGCCGGGACAGCAAAATCTTATGGCTACACCTTC. Translation gives CASSQAGTAKSYGYTF.

This sequence joins TRBV9 and TRBJ2-7; 8 bases align to TRBD2. The CDR3 has 15 amino acids. Germline values: CDR1 SGDLS, CDR2 YYNGEE. V gave up 4 bases and J gave up 2 bases; unmatched junction bases: 8. CDR3: CASSRGGTNPYEQYF. CDR3 DNA sequence: TGTGCCAGCAGCCGGGGGGGGACTAACCCCTACGAGCAGTACTTC. The full variable domain, its missing parts supplied by reference TRBV9 and TRBJ2-7, is DSGVTQTPKHLITATGQRVTLRCSPRSGDLSVYWYQQSLDQGLQFLIQYYNGEERAKGNILERFSAQQFPDLHSELNLSSLELGDSALYFCASSRGGTNPYEQYFGPGTRLTVT.

The rearrangement uses TRBV2 and TRBJ1-1; TRBD1 is a possible D gene (6 bases). CDR1 and CDR2 from the germline V gene are SNHLY and FYNNEI. The CDR3 sequence is 17 residues long. The ends were cut back, 6 bases at V and 1 base at J, with 21 bases in the middle. The CDR3 DNA reads TGTGCCAGCAGACAATCCCGGGAAGGGACACCGAACACTGAAGCTTTCTTT. Amino acids: CASRQSREGTPNTEAFF.

The chain employs TRBV5-6 and TRBJ2-5; TRBD1 is a possible D gene (5 bases). With 4 bases removed from V and 5 bases from J, the gap between germline ends came to 18 bases. Germline CDR1 SGHDT, CDR2 YYEEEE. The CDR3 consists of 15 residues. Here the CDR3 reads CASSLGQNRWETQYF. DNA of the CDR3: TGTGCCAGCAGCCTGGGGCAAAACCGATGGGAGACCCAGTACTTC.

The chain uses TRBV6-4 and TRBJ1-2; 7 positions agree with TRBD1. The germline CDR1 and CDR2 sequences are MRHNA and SNTAGT. There are 16 residues in the CDR3. Germline trimming cut 3 bases from V and 4 bases from J; bases unmatched to any gene: 11. The CDR3 coding sequence is TGTGCCAGCAGTGAAGGGTATACTCCAGGGGGCTATGGCTACACCTTC. Translated: CASSEGYTPGGYGYTF.

The chain is built from TRBV19 and TRBJ1-2; unclear D gene. Trimming stripped 6 bases from V and 5 bases from J, with 13 bases between. Germline V lookup: CDR1 LNHDA, CDR2 SQIVND (reference sequence). This CDR3 spans 13 amino acids. CDR3 DNA: TGTGCCAGTAGAAACAGTGGAGGGTATGGCTACACCTTC. Translation: CASRNSGGYGYTF.